Presented here are 23 T cell receptor beta chains from one specimen sequenced in a study of post-analysis software for immune sequencing data. Notes on the study in general: Controls showed lower frequencies than patients for four to six TRBV segments, and TRBV5-6, TRBV5-1 and TRBV20-1 were among these.

Prepared libraries of TCR beta cDNA carried unique molecular identifiers. TCRdb processed the PCR reads anew with MiXCR; each CDR3 protein has one entry. The table has some 190,000 distinct CDR3 sequences, 25% to 30% seen once. Antigens for these TCRs are unknown. Sequences were obtained from blood. The source of these receptors is a girl aged 2-17 years with multiple sclerosis.

Comments on this clonotype: With a much larger clone just one base away, this may be a read error. The chain carries TRBV5-6 and TRBJ2-3; no definite D call. Germline values: CDR1 SGHDT, CDR2 YYEEEE. The V and J ends lost 0 bases and 2 bases respectively, with 7 bases between them. The CDR3 covers 14 residues. The CDR3 reads CASSLGNITDTQYF. CDR3 DNA: TGTGCCAGCAGCTTGGGTAATATCACAGATACGCAGTATTTT.

In this sample, this clonotype turned up many times. The V call is TRBV20-1, the J call TRBJ2-3; 8 nucleotides align to TRBD1. This CDR3 is built from 13 residues. V lost 6 bases to trimming and J lost 0 bases; unmatched junction nucleotides: 2. The germline V gene has CDR1 DFQATT and CDR2 SNEGSKA (reference sequence). The CDR3 reads CSARQGSTDTQYF. The CDR3, as DNA: TGCAGTGCGAGACAGGGGAGCACAGATACGCAGTATTTT.

The chain combines TRBV7-6 with TRBJ2-7; D is possibly TRBD1 (6 bases). Trimming pared 4 bases from V and 3 bases from J, leaving 16 bases between. The CDR3 runs to 15 residues. Germline assignment: CDR1 SGHVS and CDR2 FNYEAQ. This chain's CDR3 is CASSSQEGGSYEQYF. CDR3 DNA: TGTGCCAGCAGCTCCCAAGAAGGGGGTAGCTACGAGCAGTACTTC.

V is TRBV16 and J is TRBJ1-2, with a tentative D call TRBD1 (5 bases). V was shortened by 2 bases and J by 2 bases, with 6 bases between the two germline ends. This CDR3 is 13 amino acids long. Per germline, CDR1 KGHSY and CDR2 FQNENV. The CDR3: CASSQDRNYGYTF. The CDR3 nucleotides read TGTGCCAGCAGCCAAGACAGAAACTATGGCTACACCTTC. The full variable domain, rest sourced from reference TRBV16 and TRBJ1-2, is GEEVAQTPKHLVRGEGQKAKLYCAPIKGHSYVFWYQQVLKNEFKFLISFQNENVFDETGMPKERFSAKCLPNSPCSLEIQATKLEDSAVYFCASSQDRNYGYTFGSGTRLTVV.

Notes on this clonotype: This clone may be a read error of a much larger clone one base away. The V and J genes are TRBV4-2 and TRBJ2-7; D is undetermined. Per the germline V gene, CDR1 is LGHNA and CDR2 is YNFKEQ. CDR3 length equals 13 residues. The CDR3 DNA reads TGTGCCTGCAGCCAAGATAGGTACTACGAGCAGTACTTC. Amino acids: CACSQDRYYEQYF.

The V and J genes are TRBV4-1 and TRBJ1-5, with 8 bases aligning to TRBD1. From germline, CDR1 is MGHRA and CDR2 YSYEKL. The junction had 5 bases not matched to a gene; V was cut back by 5 bases and J by 2 bases. This CDR3 is 15 amino acids long. The CDR3 loop reads CASSAQGAGNQPQHF. The CDR3 region has the DNA TGCGCCAGCAGCGCGCAGGGGGCTGGCAATCAGCCCCAGCATTTT.

This clonotype was seen ten or more times. The chain is built from TRBV6-6 and TRBJ2-5, with D tentatively TRBD2 (5 bases). The CDR3 contains 15 residues. Trimming took off 6 bases at V and 3 bases at J, with 17 bases between the two ends. Germline CDR1 and CDR2: MNHNY and SVGAGI (reference sequence). CDR3 loop: CASSRGSPHEETQYF. The CDR3, as DNA: TGTGCCAGCAGCCGGGGATCCCCCCACGAAGAGACCCAGTACTTC.

This clonotype has ten or more counts. The chain carries TRBV7-2 and TRBJ1-2, with 7 nucleotides matching TRBD1. Germline V CDR1 and CDR2: SGHTA, FQGNSA. The V gene end was trimmed by 3 bases and the J gene end by 5 bases; junction bases not matched to a gene: 6. The CDR3 sequence is 14 residues long. The DNA for the CDR3 is TGTGCCAGCAGCTTCGGACAGGCCTTGTATGGCTACACCTTC. It is translated as CASSFGQALYGYTF.

The chain has TRBV7-2 and TRBJ2-5; maybe TRBD2 (5 bases). The CDR3 has 13 amino acids. Germline-derived CDR1 and CDR2 are SGHTA and FQGNSA. V gave up 3 bases and J gave up 4 bases, with 9 bases separating them. CDR3 sequence reads: CASSFGGLETQYF. Written as DNA, the CDR3 is TGTGCCAGCAGCTTTGGAGGTTTAGAGACCCAGTACTTC.

V gene TRBV28 combines with J gene TRBJ1-1; 8 positions agree with TRBD1. This CDR3 comprises 15 residues. Per the germline V gene, CDR1 is MDHEN and CDR2 is SYDVKM. V dropped 3 bases and J dropped 4; count of bases not matched to a gene: 7. CDR3 sequence: CASSFSGGEGTEAFF. CDR3 bases: TGTGCCAGCAGTTTCTCAGGGGGCGAGGGCACTGAAGCTTTCTTT.

Worth noting for this clonotype: It may be a read error: a sequence one base away is much more abundant. The chain links TRBV28 to TRBJ2-7; no reliable D call. The CDR3 covers 13 residues. Germline V lookup: CDR1 MDHEN, CDR2 SYDVKM. The CDR3 here is CVSSLNAGYEQYF. The CDR3 DNA is TGTGTCAGCAGCCTCAACGCTGGCTACGAGCAGTACTTC. Using reference TRBV28 and TRBJ2-7 for the parts outside the CDR3, the full variable domain is DVKVTQSSRYLVKRTGEKVFLECVQDMDHENMFWYRQDPGLGLRLIYFSYDVKMKEKGDIPEGYSVSREKKERFSLILESASTNQTSMYLCVSSLNAGYEQYFGPGTRLTVT.

This clonotype has a handful of counts. The chain has TRBV10-3 and TRBJ2-7, with TRBD2 identical over 7 bases. The CDR3 has 14 residues. The germline V gene encodes CDR1 ENHRY and CDR2 SYGVKD. With V trimmed by 6 bases and J by 0 bases, 5 bases remained unmatched. Here the CDR3 DNA reads TGTGCCATCAGGGGAGGGGACGCCTCCTACGAGCAGTACTTC. Protein: CAIRGGDASYEQYF.

This clonotype was seen repeatedly, ten times or more. The chain carries TRBV5-1 and TRBJ2-3; TRBD1 agrees at 7 bases. This CDR3 is built from 15 residues. From germline, CDR1 is SGHRS and CDR2 YFSETQ. The ends lost 4 bases at V and 1 base at J; junction bases unmatched: 6. In DNA form, the CDR3 reads TGCGCCAGCAGCCGTCGACAGGGAGGCACAGATACGCAGTATTTT. Amino acids: CASSRRQGGTDTQYF.

J is TRBJ2-2 and V is TRBV5-1; 11 bases align to TRBD2. Trimming took 6 bases from V and 2 from J; bases not matched to a gene: 9. Germline V lookup: CDR1 SGHRS, CDR2 YFSETQ. This CDR3 has 17 amino acids. In DNA, the CDR3 is TGCGCCAGCATCACTAGTGGGACTAGCGGAAACACCGGGGAGCTGTTTTTT. Translating it yields CASITSGTSGNTGELFF.

This clonotype occurred many times. The rearrangement joins TRBV27 to TRBJ2-7; the D gene is possibly TRBD2 (6 bases). CDR3 length: 15 residues. Germline V lookup: CDR1 MNHEY, CDR2 SMNVEV (reference sequence). Trimming left V 5 bases short and J 2 bases short, with 16 bases between. The CDR3 DNA sequence: TGTGCCAGCAGTCGTTCGGGAGTGTCCGCCTACGAGCAGTACTTC. Translating gives CASSRSGVSAYEQYF.

The V and J genes are TRBV27 and TRBJ1-1; 10 bases agree with TRBD1. Germline trimming cut 4 bases from V and 2 bases from J; bases unmatched to any gene: 1. This CDR3 contains 14 residues. Germline CDR1 and CDR2: MNHEY and SMNVEV (reference sequence). CDR3: CASSWDRGNTEAFF. The CDR3 DNA follows: TGTGCCAGCAGTTGGGACAGGGGAAACACTGAAGCTTTCTTT.

The J gene is TRBJ1-2, the V gene TRBV28; D call uncertain. There are 15 residues in the CDR3. Trimming left V 3 bases short and J 2 bases short, with 13 bases between. Germline V gene data show CDR1 as MDHEN and CDR2 as SYDVKM. In DNA form, the CDR3 reads TGTGCCAGCAGTTTGTCGCCTGGATTCAACTATGGCTACACCTTC. Translation gives CASSLSPGFNYGYTF.

The table lists this clonotype with many counts. This rearrangement joins TRBV6-1 to TRBJ1-5; D is ambiguous. Germline V gives CDR1 MNHNS, CDR2 SASEGT. V was cut by 6 bases and J by 5 bases, with 8 bases left in between. This CDR3 spans 12 amino acids. The CDR3: CASRTEYQPQHF. DNA of the CDR3: TGTGCCAGCAGGACGGAGTATCAGCCCCAGCATTTT.

This clonotype was recorded many times. V gene TRBV12-3 or TRBV12-4 combines with J gene TRBJ2-4; 9 bases line up with TRBD2. The V gene end was trimmed by 1 base and the J gene end by 7 bases; junction bases not matched to a gene: 8. This CDR3 has 16 amino acids. The CDR3 DNA is TGTGCCAGCAGTTTAGGGGGAGCGGGAGGAGGGAACATTCAGTACTTC. Translated: CASSLGGAGGGNIQYF.

The chain is built from TRBV18 and TRBJ1-4; D uncertain. Germline assignment: CDR1 KGHSH and CDR2 LQKENI. Between the trimmed V and J ends, which lost 6 bases and 4 bases, there was a span of 12 bases. This CDR3 contains 14 residues. CDR3 sequence reads: CASSSTSGNEKLFF. The CDR3, as DNA: TGTGCCAGCTCTTCGACAAGTGGTAATGAAAAACTGTTTTTT.

About this clonotype: A much larger clone is a single base away; this may be a read error. V is TRBV7-8 and J is TRBJ1-1, with TRBD1 identical over 7 bases. This CDR3 contains 12 residues. Germline V lookup: CDR1 SGHVS, CDR2 FQNEAQ. CDR3: CTSSRGQVEAFF. CDR3 nucleotides: TGTACCAGCAGCCGTGGACAGGTTGAAGCTTTCTTT.

The rearrangement links TRBV5-6 to TRBJ2-3; D ambiguous. Germline V lookup: CDR1 SGHDT, CDR2 YYEEEE. The V gene lost 4 bases and the J gene lost 3 bases, with 12 bases spanning the gap. The CDR3 covers 14 residues. CDR3 sequence reads: CASSPGPGTDTQYF. For the CDR3, the DNA is TGTGCCAGCAGCCCCGGGCCCGGGACAGATACGCAGTATTTT.

Ten or more counts support this clonotype. The V and J genes are TRBV7-9 and TRBJ2-7; TRBD1 might be the D (6 bases). Germline assignment: CDR1 SEHNR and CDR2 FQNEAQ (reference sequence). V gave up 3 bases and J gave up 2 bases, with 11 bases separating them. The CDR3 is 14 residues long. CDR3 sequence: CASSFGGQTYEQYF. In nucleotides, the CDR3 is TGTGCCAGCAGCTTTGGGGGACAAACCTACGAGCAGTACTTC.